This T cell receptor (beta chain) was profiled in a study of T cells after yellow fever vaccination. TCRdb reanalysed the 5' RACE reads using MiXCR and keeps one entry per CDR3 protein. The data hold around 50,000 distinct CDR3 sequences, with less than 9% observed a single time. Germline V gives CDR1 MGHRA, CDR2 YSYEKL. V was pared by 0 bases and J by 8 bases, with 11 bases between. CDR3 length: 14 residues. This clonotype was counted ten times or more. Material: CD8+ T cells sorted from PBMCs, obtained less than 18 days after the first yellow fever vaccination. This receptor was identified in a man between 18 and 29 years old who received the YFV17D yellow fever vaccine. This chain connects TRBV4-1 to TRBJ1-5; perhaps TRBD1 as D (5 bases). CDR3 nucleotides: TGCGCCAGCAGCCAAGATGGGGGTGGGAAGCCCCAGCATTTT. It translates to CASSQDGGGKPQHF.